This TCR beta chain derives from a study of T-cell memory formation after mild COVID-19. The study's findings and limits: Memory sampled before infection contained some responding clones, suggesting cross-reactive memory joined. Researchers report contracting CD4+ clones mostly in CM and EM, with CD8+ clones in EMRA.

From 5'RACE with constant-segment primers came TCR alpha and TCR beta cDNA libraries that carried sample barcodes and UMIs. MiXCR, applied by TCRdb to the 5' RACE reads, yields one record per CDR3 protein. The table records about half a million distinct CDR3 sequences, approximately 18% of them present only once. Remarks on this clonotype: What it binds is not known. Relative to the germline gene, one junction end is altered; a read error may explain this.

Germline CDR1 MGHRA, CDR2 YSYEKL. This CDR3 comprises 14 residues. This receptor was taken from an adult woman who had mild COVID-19 (a few samples of this study predate the infection). Cell type and time point are not known. The chain is built from TRBV4-1 and TRBJ1-4, with D hard to call. The sample consisted of PBMCs or a T cell subset sorted from them (not recorded which). This CDR3 is CASRQVLEGEKLFF. DNA of the CDR3: TGCGCCAGCAGACAAGTGTTGGAGGGAGAAAAACTGTTTTTT.